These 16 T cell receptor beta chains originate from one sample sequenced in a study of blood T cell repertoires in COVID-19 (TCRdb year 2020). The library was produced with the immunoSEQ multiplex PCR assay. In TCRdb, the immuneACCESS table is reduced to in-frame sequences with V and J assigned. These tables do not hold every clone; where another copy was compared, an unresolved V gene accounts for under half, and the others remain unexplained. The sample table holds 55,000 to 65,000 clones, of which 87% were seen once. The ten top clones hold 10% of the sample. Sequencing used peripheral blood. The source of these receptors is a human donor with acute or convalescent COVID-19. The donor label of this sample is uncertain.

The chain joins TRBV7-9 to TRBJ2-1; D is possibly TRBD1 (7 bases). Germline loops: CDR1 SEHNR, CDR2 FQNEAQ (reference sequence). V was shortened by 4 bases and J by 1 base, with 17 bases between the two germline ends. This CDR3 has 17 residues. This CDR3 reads CASSSEGQSFSYNEQFF. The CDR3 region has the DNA TGTGCCAGCAGCTCGGAGGGACAGTCTTTTTCCTACAATGAGCAGTTCTTC.

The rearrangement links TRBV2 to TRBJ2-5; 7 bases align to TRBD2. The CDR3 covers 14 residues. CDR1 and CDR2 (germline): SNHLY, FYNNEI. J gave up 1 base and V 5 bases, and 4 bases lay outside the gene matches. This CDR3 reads CASSKTSAQETQYF. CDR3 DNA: TGTGCCAGCAGTAAAACTAGCGCCCAAGAGACCCAGTACTTC.

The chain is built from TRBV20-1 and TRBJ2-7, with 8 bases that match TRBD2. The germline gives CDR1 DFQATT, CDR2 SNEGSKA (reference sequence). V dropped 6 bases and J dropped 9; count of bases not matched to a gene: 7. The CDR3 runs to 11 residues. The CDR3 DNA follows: TGCAGTGCAAGGAGCGGGAGCGGGCAGTACTTC. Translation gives CSARSGSGQYF.

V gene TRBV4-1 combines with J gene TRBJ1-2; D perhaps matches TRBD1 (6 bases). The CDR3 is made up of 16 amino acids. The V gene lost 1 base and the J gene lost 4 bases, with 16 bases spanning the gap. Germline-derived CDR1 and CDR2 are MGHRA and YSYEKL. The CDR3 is CASSQVGGRGTYGYTF. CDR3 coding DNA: TGCGCCAGCAGCCAAGTAGGTGGCAGGGGAACCTATGGCTACACCTTC.

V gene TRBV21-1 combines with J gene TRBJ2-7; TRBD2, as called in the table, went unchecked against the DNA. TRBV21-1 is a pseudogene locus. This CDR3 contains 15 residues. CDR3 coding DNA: TGTGCCAGCAGCACCCAGCGCCTTAGCGGGAGCGAGCAGTACGTC. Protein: CASSTQRLSGSEQYV.

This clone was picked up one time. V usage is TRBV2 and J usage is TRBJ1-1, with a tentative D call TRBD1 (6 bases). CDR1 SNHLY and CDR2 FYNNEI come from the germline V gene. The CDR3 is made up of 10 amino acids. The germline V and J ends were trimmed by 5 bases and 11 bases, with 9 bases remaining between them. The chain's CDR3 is CASSYRAAFF. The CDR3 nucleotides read TGTGCCAGCAGTTACAGGGCGGCTTTCTTT.

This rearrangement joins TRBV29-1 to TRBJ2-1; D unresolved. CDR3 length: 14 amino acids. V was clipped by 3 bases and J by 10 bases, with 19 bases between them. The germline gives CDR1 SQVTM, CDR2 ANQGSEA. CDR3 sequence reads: CSVDQSGRQAEQFF. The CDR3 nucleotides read TGCAGCGTTGATCAATCTGGTAGGCAGGCCGAGCAGTTCTTC.

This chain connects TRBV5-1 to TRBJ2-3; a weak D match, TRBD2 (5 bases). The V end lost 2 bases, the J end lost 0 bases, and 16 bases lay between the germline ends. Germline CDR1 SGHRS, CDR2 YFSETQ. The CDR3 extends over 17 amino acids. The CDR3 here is CASSFGGLSPSTDTQYF. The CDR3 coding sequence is TGCGCCAGCAGCTTCGGAGGTCTCAGCCCAAGCACAGATACGCAGTATTTT.

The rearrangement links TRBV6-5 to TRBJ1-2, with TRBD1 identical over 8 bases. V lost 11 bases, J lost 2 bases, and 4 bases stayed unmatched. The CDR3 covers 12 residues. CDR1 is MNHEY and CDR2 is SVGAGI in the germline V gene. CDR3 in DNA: TGTGCCTTACAGGGGGAAAACTATGGCTACACCTTC. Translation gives CALQGENYGYTF.

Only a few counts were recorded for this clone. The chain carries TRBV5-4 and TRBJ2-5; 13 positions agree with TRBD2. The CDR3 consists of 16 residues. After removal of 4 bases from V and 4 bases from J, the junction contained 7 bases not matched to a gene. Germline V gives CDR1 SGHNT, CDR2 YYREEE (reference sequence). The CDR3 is CASSDKLAGGRETQYF. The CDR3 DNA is TGTGCCAGCAGCGACAAACTAGCGGGGGGGCGAGAGACCCAGTACTTC.

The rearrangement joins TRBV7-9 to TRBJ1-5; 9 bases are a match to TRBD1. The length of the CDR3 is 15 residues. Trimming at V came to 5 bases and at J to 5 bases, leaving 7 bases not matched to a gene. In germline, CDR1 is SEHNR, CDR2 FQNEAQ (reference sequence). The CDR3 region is CASSPGQGKDQPQHF. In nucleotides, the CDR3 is TGTGCCAGCAGCCCGGGACAGGGTAAGGATCAGCCCCAGCATTTT.

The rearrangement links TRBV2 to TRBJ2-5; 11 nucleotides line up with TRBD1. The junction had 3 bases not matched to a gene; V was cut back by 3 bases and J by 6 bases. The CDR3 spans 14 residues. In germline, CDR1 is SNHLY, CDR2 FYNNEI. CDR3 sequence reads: CASSDGTGGKTQYF. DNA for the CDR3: TGTGCCAGCAGTGATGGGACAGGGGGGAAGACCCAGTACTTC.

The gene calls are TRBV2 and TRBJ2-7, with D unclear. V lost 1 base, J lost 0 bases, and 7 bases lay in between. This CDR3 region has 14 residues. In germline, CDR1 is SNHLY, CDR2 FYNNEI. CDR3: CASSEGPLSYEQYV. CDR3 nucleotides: TGTGCCAGCAGTGAAGGGCCCCTCTCCTACGAGCAGTACGTC.

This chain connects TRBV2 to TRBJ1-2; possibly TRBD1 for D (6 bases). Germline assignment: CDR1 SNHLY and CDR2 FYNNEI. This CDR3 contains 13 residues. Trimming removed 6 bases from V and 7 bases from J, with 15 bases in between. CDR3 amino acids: CASRIGQFGGYTF. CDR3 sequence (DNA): TGTGCCAGCAGGATCGGACAGTTTGGTGGCTACACCTTC.

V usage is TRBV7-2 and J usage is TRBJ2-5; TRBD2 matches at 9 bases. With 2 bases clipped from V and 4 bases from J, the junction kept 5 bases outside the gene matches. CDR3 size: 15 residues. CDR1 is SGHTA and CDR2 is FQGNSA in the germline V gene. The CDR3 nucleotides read TGTGCCAGCAGCTTATCGCGGGGGGGCCCAGAGACCCAGTACTTC. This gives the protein CASSLSRGGPETQYF.

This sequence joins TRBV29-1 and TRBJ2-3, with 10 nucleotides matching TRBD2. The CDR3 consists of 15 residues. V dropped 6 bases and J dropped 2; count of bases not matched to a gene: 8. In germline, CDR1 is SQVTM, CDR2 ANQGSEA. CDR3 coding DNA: TGCAGCGTCGCCCTAGCGGGGGCCATCACAGATACGCAGTATTTT. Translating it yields CSVALAGAITDTQYF.